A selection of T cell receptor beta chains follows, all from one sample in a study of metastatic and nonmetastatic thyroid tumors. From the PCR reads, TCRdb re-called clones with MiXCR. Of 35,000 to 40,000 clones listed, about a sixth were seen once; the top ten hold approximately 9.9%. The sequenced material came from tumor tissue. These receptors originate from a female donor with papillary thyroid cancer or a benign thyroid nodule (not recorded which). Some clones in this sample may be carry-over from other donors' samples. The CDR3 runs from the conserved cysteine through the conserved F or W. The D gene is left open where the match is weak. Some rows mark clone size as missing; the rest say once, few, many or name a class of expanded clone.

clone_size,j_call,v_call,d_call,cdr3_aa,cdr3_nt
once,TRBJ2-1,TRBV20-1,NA,CSSSRGIGGYNEQFF,TGCAGTTCTAGTAGGGGAATAGGTGGCTACAATGAGCAGTTCTTC
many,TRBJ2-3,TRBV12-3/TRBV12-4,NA,CASTLGTTNTQYF,TGTGCCAGCACTTTGGGGACCACAAATACGCAGTATTTT
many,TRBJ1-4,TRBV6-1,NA,CASSRGQRTNEKLFF,TGTGCCAGCAGTCGAGGACAGAGAACTAATGAAAAACTGTTTTTT
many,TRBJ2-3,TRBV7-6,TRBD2,CASSLRGLAGTDTQYF,TGTGCCAGCAGCTTAAGAGGGCTAGCGGGTACAGATACGCAGTATTTT
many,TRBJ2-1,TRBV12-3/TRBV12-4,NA,CASSFSYAVDNEQFF,TGTGCCAGCAGTTTTAGCTACGCCGTCGACAATGAGCAGTTCTTC
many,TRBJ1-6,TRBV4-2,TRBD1,CASSQAPSQGAKYSPLHF,TGTGCCAGCAGCCAAGCCCCTTCACAGGGGGCCAAGTATTCACCCCTCCACTTT
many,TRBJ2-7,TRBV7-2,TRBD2,CASSFGRREGRLEQYF,TGTGCCAGCAGCTTTGGTCGGCGGGAGGGCCGTCTCGAGCAGTACTTC
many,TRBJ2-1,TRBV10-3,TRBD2,CAISGTRGVENEQFF,TGTGCCATCAGTGGGACTAGAGGGGTTGAGAATGAGCAGTTCTTC
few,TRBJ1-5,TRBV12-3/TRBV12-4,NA,CASSLTGRSNQPQHF,TGTGCCAGCAGTTTAACAGGGAGAAGCAATCAGCCCCAGCATTTT
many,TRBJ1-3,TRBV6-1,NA,CASSEGGSGPTGIYF,TGTGCCAGCAGCGAAGGGGGGTCTGGCCCAACGGGCATATATTTT
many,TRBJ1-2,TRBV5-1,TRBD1,CASSPSQGTYGYTF,TGCGCCAGCAGCCCCTCACAGGGGACCTATGGCTACACCTTC
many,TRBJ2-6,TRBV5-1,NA,CASSLAPGSGANVLTF,TGCGCCAGCAGCTTGGCCCCAGGTTCTGGGGCCAACGTCCTGACTTTC
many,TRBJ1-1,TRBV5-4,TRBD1,CASRGDRGNTEAFF,TGTGCCAGCAGGGGGGACAGGGGGAACACTGAAGCTTTCTTT
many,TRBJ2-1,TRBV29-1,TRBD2,CSISGLAREGTTNEQFF,TGCAGCATATCGGGACTAGCGAGGGAGGGGACCACAAATGAGCAGTTCTTC
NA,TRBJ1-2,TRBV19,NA,CASSTPGLDYGYTF,TGTGCCAGTAGTACCCCCGGGTTGGACTATGGCTACACCTTC
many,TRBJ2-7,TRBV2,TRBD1,CASSNGQGGTYEQYF,TGTGCCAGCAGCAACGGACAGGGAGGAACCTACGAGCAGTACTTC
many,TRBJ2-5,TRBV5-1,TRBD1,CASSPGTGGISGTQYF,TGCGCCAGCAGCCCGGGGACAGGGGGCATTTCGGGGACCCAGTACTTC
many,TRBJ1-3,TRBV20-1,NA,CSAPRVSTGNTIYF,TGCAGTGCGCCTAGGGTGTCTACTGGAAACACCATATATTTT
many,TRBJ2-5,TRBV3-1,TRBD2,CASSQASGRLQETQYF,TGTGCCAGCAGCCAAGCAAGCGGGAGGCTCCAAGAGACCCAGTACTTC
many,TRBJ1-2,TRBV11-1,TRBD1,CASSPPPGQVMGGYTF,TGTGCCAGCAGCCCGCCCCCGGGACAGGTAATGGGGGGCTACACCTTC
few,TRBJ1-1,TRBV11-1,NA,CASSLVISRMNTEAFF,TGTGCCAGCAGCTTAGTTATCAGCCGCATGAACACTGAAGCTTTCTTT
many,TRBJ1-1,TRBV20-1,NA,CSASSPVQRGNTEAFF,TGCAGTGCTAGCTCTCCGGTGCAGCGAGGAAACACTGAAGCTTTCTTT